This TCR beta chain comes out of a study of identical twins (dated by TCRdb to between 2015 and 2016). Looking at the study overall: To test whether fetal clonotypes persist, this study deep-sequenced TCR alpha and beta repertoires from monozygotic twins, from unrelated adults of various ages, and from cord blood. To rule out contamination, the twin experiments were replicated at different times with different library preparation protocols. Paper-wide results and their limitations: Zero-insertion analyses could be partly confounded by invariant T cells such as MAIT and iNKT, though diverse VJ usage argued against such confounding for most clonotypes. In monozygotic twins, out-of-frame TCR alpha sharing was systematically underestimated by recombination models, although the models agreed with sharing between unrelated individuals. Abundant cord blood beta clonotypes had fewer insertions, young adult naive repertoires showed a similar but weaker trend, and memory repertoires showed no such trend. In beta out-of-frame sequences, excess twin sharing was weaker, because having fewer shared sequences lowered the signal-to-noise ratio. Out-of-frame TCR alpha sequences shared between twins showed an excess of low generation-probability sequences compared with coincidental sharing between unrelated individuals. Because the same donors could not be followed over many years, conclusions were based on cross-sectional statistical analysis.

V sheds 8 bases and J sheds 0 bases, leaving 16 bases between their ends. The CDR3 contains 16 residues, cysteine and phenylalanine counted. Here the CDR3 DNA is all that survives: 48 bases in frame from base 1. CDR1 and CDR2 are drawn from the germline V gene: MNHEY, SVGEGT. Only healthy Caucasian donors were included. Three pairs of female monozygotic twins, all aged roughly 18 to 29 years, made up the twin cohort. RNA for TCR libraries was isolated from peripheral blood mononuclear cells. Library preparation was by 5' RACE. TCRdb lists the instrument as Illumina HiSeq 2000. A universal primer binding site was introduced by template switching, and a unique molecular identifier was present in the final cDNA, enabling accurate counting of TCR cDNA molecules. Specific primers in the conserved constant-segment region were used to synthesize first-strand cDNA for the TCR alpha and beta chains. To control for contamination, every cDNA library carried two barcodes: a SMART-Mk sample barcode plus Illumina barcodes. TruSeq adapter sequences and Illumina sample barcodes were added in two successive PCR steps. TCR alpha and beta cDNA libraries were sequenced on the Illumina HiSeq platform with custom primers. For the original study's pipeline: Raw reads were processed with MiGEC to extract unique molecular identifiers, and MiXCR was used to determine CDR3 positions. Recombination models were inferred per individual with the repgenHMM and IGoR tools using an EM algorithm. The tcR package in R was used for shared clonotype analysis, with sharing normalized by the product of cloneset sizes. To study raw recombination without the effects of thymic and clonal selection, out-of-frame nonproductive sequences were analyzed. Clones were called with MiXCR by TCRdb after fastp trimmed the public reads at Q25, and only in-frame beta chains were retained. Entries that share a CDR3 protein sequence are merged under the most common genes and DNA. TCRdb assigned the V and J calls; the authors' analysis was not used. For this sample the table gives some 660,000 distinct CDR3 sequences, of which over 8.5% were detected only once. Around 0.98% of the sample comes from the top ten.

This clonotype was seen many times. No cognate antigen has been identified for it. No much larger clonotype is one base removed from it; base qualities were not supplied. This sample also belongs to another study, concerning yellow fever vaccine responses in identical twins. From that second study: According to the authors, the vaccine-induced T cell response in identical twins seemed to be partly convergent and partly specific to each individual. In identical twins, the study followed T cell clones that responded to the vaccine with precision.

The receptor's source is a young woman in good health. The rearranged chain carries TRBV6-2 or TRBV6-3 and TRBJ2-2; the D gene assignment is ambiguous. Sequencing was carried out using PBMCs. The DNA sequence is given as TGTGCCAGCGGCCCCGCCGGTTTCGCGAACACCGGGGAGCTGTTTTTT. The resulting protein is CASGPAGFANTGELFF.